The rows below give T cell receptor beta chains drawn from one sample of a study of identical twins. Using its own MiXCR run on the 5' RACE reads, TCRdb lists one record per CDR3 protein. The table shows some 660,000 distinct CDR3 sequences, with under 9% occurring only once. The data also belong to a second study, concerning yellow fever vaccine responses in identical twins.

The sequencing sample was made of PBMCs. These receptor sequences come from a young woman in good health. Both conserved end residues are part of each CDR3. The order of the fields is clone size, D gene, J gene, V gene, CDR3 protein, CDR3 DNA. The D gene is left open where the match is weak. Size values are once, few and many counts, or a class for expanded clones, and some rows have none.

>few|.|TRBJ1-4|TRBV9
CASSVGDIQPANEKLFF
TGTGCCAGCAGCGTCGGGGACATCCAGCCCGCTAATGAAAAACTGTTTTTT
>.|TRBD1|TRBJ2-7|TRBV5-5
CASSQPGTGYTYEQYF
TGTGCCAGCAGCCAACCCGGGACAGGTTACACCTACGAGCAGTACTTC
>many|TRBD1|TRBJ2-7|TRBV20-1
CSASLDRGSYEQYF
TGCAGTGCTAGTTTGGACAGGGGAAGCTACGAGCAGTACTTC
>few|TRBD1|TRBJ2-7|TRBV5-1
CASSLYPTGSSAYEQYF
TGCGCCAGCAGCTTGTACCCGACAGGGTCCTCCGCCTACGAGCAGTACTTC
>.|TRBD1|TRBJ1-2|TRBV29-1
CSARDSNYGYTF
TGCAGCGCCCGGGACAGTAACTATGGCTACACCTTC
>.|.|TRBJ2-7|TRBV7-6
CASSATPYEQYF
TGTGCCAGCAGCGCAACGCCCTACGAGCAGTACTTC
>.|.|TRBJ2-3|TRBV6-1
CASRPTSFTDTQYF
TGTGCCAGCAGACCGACTAGTTTCACAGATACGCAGTATTTT
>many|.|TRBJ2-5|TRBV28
CASSAQDAWGQETQYF
TGTGCCAGCAGTGCCCAGGACGCCTGGGGGCAAGAGACCCAGTACTTC
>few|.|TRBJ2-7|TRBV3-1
CASSHPPYF
TGTGCCAGCAGCCATCCCCCGTACTTC
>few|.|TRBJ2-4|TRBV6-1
CASSEEGIRPKNIQYF
TGTGCCAGCAGTGAAGAGGGAATTAGACCCAAAAACATTCAGTACTTC
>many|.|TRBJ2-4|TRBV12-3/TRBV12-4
CASSTRQLAKNIQYF
TGTGCCAGCAGTACCAGACAACTAGCCAAAAACATTCAGTACTTC
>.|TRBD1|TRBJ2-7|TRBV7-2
CASSRTSGGDGYYEQYF
TGTGCCAGCAGCCGAACCTCAGGGGGCGATGGGTACTACGAGCAGTACTTC
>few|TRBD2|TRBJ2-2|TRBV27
CASSLFLGLGNTGELFF
TGTGCCAGCAGTTTATTCCTCGGACTAGGGAACACCGGGGAGCTGTTTTTT
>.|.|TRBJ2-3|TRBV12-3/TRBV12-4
CASSLIRGSSTDTQYF
TGTGCCAGCAGTTTAATCCGGGGGTCTAGCACAGATACGCAGTATTTT
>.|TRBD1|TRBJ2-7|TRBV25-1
CASQEYRGYEQYF
TGTGCCAGTCAAGAGTACAGGGGCTACGAGCAGTACTTC
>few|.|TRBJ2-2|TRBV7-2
CASSLAGGLGGELFF
TGTGCCAGCAGCTTAGCCGGGGGTCTCGGGGGGGAGCTGTTTTTT
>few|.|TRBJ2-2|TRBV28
CASSTLGGLFTGELFF
TGTGCCAGCAGTACCCTGGGGGGCCTCTTTACCGGGGAGCTGTTTTTT
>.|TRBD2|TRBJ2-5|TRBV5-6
CASSLGSAGGTQYF
TGTGCCAGCAGCTTGGGGTCGGCGGGAGGGACCCAGTACTTC